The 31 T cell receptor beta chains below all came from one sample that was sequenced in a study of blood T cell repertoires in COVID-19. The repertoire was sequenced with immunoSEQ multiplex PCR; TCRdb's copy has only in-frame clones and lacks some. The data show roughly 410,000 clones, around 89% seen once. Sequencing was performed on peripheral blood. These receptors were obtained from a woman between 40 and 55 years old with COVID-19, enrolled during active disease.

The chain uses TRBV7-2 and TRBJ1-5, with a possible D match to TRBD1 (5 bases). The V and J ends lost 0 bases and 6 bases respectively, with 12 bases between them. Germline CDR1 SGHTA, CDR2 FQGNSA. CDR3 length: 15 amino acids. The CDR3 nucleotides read TGTGCCAGCAGCTTAGCTTCAGGGATGGGTCAGCCCCAGCATTTT. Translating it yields CASSLASGMGQPQHF.

CDR3 sequence reads: CASSPGALTGESEAFF. Here the CDR3 DNA reads TGTGCCAGCAGCCCAGGCGCGCTGACGGGGGAGTCTGAAGCTTTCTTT. This rearrangement joins TRBV5-6 to TRBJ1-1; tentative D call: TRBD1 (5 bases). Looked up from germline, CDR1 is SGHDT and CDR2 is YYEEEE. V was shortened by 4 bases and J by 6 bases, with 22 bases between the two germline ends. This CDR3 region has 16 residues.

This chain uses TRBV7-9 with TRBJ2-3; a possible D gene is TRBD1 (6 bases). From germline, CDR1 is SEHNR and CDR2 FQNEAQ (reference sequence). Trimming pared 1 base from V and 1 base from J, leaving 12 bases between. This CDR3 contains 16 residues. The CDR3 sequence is CASSLVQGTGTDTQYF. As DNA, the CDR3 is TGTGCCAGCAGCTTAGTTCAGGGGACGGGCACAGATACGCAGTATTTT.

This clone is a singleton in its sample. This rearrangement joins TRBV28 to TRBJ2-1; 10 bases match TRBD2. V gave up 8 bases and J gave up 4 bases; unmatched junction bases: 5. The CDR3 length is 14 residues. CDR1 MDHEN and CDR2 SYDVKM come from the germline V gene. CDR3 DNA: TGTGCCAGCCTACTAGCGGGAAGGTACAATGAGCAGTTCTTC. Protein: CASLLAGRYNEQFF.

CDR3 DNA: TGTGCCAGCAGACTACCCCCGGGACAGGGGGGCTATGGCTACACCTTC. Protein: CASRLPPGQGGYGYTF. This chain uses TRBV28 with TRBJ1-2; 11 bases align to TRBD1. V trimming: 6 bases; J trimming: 4 bases; junction bases outside the gene matches: 10. Germline loops: CDR1 MDHEN, CDR2 SYDVKM. The CDR3 loop spans 16 amino acids.

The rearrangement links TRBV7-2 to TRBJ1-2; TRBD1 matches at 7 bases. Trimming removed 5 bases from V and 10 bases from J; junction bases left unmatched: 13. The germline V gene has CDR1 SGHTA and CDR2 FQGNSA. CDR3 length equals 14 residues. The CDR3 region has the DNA TGTGCCAGCAGCCCCAGGCAGGGGGGCGCGGACTACACCTTC. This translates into CASSPRQGGADYTF.

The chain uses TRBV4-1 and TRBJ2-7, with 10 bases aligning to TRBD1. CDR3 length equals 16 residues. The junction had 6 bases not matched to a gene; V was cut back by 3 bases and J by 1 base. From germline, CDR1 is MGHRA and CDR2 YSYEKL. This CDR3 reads CASSHSDRGISYEQYF. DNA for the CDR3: TGCGCCAGCAGCCATTCGGACAGGGGGATTTCCTACGAGCAGTACTTC.

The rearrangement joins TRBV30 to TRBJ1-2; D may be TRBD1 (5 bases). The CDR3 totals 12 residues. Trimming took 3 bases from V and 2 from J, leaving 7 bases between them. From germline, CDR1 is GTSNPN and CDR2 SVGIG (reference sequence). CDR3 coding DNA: TGTGCCTGGAGCAGGGTGAACTATGGCTACACCTTC. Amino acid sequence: CAWSRVNYGYTF.

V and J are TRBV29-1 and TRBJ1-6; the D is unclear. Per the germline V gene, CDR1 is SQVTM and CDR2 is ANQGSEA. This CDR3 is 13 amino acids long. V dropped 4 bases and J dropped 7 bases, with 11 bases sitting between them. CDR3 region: CSVGERGNSPLHF. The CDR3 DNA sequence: TGCAGCGTTGGTGAGAGAGGCAATTCACCCCTCCACTTT.

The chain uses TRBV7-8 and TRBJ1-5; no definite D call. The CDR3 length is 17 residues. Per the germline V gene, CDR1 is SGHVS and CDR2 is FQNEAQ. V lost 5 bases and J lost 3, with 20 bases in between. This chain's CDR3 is CASSNAQTVVNNQPQHF. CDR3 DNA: TGTGCCAGCAGCAACGCACAGACGGTGGTAAACAATCAGCCCCAGCATTTT.

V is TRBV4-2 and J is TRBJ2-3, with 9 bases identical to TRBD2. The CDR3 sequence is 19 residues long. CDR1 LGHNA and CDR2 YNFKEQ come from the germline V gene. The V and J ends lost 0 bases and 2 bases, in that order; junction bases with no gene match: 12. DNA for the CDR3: TGTGCCAGCAGCCAAGATCTCGAGATTAGCGGGGGATTCACAGATACGCAGTATTTT. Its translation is CASSQDLEISGGFTDTQYF.

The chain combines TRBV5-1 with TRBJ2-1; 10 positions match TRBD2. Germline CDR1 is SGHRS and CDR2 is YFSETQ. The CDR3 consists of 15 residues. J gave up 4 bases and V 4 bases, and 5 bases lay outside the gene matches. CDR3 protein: CASSQGTSEYNEQFF. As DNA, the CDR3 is TGCGCCAGCAGCCAGGGGACTAGCGAATACAATGAGCAGTTCTTC.

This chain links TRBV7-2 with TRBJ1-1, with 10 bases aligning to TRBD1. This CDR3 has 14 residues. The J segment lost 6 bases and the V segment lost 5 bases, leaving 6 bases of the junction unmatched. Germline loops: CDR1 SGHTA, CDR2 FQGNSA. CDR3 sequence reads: CASSRGQGRAEAFF. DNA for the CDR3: TGTGCCAGCAGCCGGGGACAGGGGCGCGCTGAAGCTTTCTTT.

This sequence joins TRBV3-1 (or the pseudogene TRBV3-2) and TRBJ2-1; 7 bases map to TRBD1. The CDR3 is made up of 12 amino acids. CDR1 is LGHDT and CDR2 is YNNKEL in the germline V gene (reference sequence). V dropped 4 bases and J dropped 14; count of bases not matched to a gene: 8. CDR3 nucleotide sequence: TGTGCCAGCAGCCTTCCGGGACAGACAAAGTTCTTC. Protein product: CASSLPGQTKFF.

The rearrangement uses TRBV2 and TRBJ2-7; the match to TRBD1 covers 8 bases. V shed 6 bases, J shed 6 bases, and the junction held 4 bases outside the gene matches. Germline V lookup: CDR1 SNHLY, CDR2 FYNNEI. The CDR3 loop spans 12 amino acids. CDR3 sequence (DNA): TGTGCCAGCAGAGACAGGGGAGGCGAGCAGTACTTC. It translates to CASRDRGGEQYF.

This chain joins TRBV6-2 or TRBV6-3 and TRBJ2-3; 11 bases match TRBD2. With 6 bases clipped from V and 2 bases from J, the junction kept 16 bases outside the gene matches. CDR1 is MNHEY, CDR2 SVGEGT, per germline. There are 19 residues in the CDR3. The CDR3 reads CASSTLTSGGTTDTDTQYF. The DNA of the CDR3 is TGTGCCAGCAGCACTTTAACTAGCGGGGGAACCACCGACACAGATACGCAGTATTTT.

CDR3 sequence (DNA): TGTGCCAGCAGCTTTAGCGGGGGAGACAATGAGCAGTTCTTC. Translated, it gives CASSFSGGDNEQFF. This chain links TRBV7-2 with TRBJ2-1; 9 positions match TRBD2. Losses at the gene ends were 3 bases for V and 5 bases for J; bases not matched to a gene: 2. The CDR3 runs 14 residues. Germline CDR1 SGHTA, CDR2 FQGNSA. The variable domain in full, completed from reference TRBV7-2 and TRBJ2-1, reads GAGVSQSPSNKVTEKGKDVELRCDPISGHTALYWYRQSLGQGLEFLIYFQGNSAPDKSGLPSDRFSAERTGGSVSTLTIQRTQQEDSAVYLCASSFSGGDNEQFFGPGTRLTVL.

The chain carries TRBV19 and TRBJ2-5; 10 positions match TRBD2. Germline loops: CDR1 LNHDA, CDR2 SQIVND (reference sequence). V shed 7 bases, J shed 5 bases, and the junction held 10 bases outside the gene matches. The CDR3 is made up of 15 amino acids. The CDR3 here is CASKVASGSGETQYF. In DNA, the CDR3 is TGTGCCAGTAAAGTCGCTAGCGGGAGTGGGGAGACCCAGTACTTC.

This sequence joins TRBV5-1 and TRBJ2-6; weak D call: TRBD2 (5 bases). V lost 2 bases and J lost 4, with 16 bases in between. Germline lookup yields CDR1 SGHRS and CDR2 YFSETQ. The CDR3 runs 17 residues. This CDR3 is CASSFRQVTGGANVLTF. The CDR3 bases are TGCGCCAGCAGCTTCCGCCAGGTAACGGGAGGGGCCAACGTCCTGACTTTC.

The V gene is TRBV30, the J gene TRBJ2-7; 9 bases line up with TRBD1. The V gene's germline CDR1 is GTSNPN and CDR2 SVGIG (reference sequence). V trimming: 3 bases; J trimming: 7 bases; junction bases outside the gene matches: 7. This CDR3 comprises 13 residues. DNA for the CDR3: TGTGCCTGGAGAAGGGACAGGGCCACGGAGCAGTACTTC. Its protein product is CAWRRDRATEQYF.

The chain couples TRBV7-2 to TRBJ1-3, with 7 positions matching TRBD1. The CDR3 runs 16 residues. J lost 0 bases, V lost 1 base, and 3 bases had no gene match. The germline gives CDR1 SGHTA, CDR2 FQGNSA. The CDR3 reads CASSLVSGGSGNTIYF. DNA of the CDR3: TGTGCCAGCAGCTTAGTGTCAGGGGGCTCTGGAAACACCATATATTTT.

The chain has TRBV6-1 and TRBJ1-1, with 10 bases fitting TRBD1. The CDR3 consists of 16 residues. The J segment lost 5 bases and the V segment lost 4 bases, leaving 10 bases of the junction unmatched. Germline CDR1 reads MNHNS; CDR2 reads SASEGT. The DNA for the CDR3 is TGTGCCAGCAGTGGAACCGGGACAGGGGCGGATACTGAAGCTTTCTTT. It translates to CASSGTGTGADTEAFF.

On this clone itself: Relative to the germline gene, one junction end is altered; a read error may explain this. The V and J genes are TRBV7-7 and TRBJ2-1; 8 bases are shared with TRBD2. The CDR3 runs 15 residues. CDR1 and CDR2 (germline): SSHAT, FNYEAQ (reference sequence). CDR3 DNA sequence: TGTGCTAGCAGTCCCCGGACGGGAGGGCCGGGTGAGCAGTTCTTC. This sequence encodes CASSPRTGGPGEQFF.

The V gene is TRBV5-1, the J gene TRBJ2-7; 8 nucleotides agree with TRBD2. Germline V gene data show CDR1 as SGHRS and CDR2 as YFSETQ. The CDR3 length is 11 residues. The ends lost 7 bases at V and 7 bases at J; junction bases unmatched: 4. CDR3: CASRREGEQYF. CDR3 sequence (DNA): TGCGCCAGCCGTCGGGAGGGGGAGCAGTACTTC.

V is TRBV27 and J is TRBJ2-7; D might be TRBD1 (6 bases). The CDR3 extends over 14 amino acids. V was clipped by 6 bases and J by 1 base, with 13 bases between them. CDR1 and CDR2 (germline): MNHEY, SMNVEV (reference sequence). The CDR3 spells CASRPYQGSYEQYF. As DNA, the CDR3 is TGTGCCAGCAGGCCCTACCAGGGGTCCTACGAGCAGTACTTC.

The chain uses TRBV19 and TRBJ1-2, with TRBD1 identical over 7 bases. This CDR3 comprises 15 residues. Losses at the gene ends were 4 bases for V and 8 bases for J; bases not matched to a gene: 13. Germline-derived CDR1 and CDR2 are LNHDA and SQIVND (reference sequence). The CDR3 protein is CASSTLTPTGNGYTF. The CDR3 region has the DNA TGTGCCAGTAGTACTCTTACGCCGACAGGGAACGGCTACACCTTC. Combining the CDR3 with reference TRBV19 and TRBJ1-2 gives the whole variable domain DGGITQSPKYLFRKEGQNVTLSCEQNLNHDAMYWYRQDPGQGLRLIYYSQIVNDFQKGDIAEGYSVSREKKESFPLTVTSAQKNPTAFYLCASSTLTPTGNGYTFGSGTRLTVV.

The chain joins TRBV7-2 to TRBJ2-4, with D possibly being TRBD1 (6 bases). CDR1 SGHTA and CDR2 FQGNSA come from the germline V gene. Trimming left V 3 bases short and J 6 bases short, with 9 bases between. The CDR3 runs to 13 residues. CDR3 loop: CASSFGTINIQYF. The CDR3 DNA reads TGTGCCAGCAGCTTTGGGACAATAAACATTCAGTACTTC.

For the CDR3, the DNA is TGTGCCAGCAGCCAAAGGTTAGGGGTAGAGAAGCCCCAGCATTTT. Residues: CASSQRLGVEKPQHF. The chain has TRBV28 and TRBJ1-5, with D tentatively TRBD1 (5 bases). This CDR3 region has 15 residues. Germline V gives CDR1 MDHEN, CDR2 SYDVKM. The V and J ends lost 6 bases and 8 bases respectively, with 20 bases between them. Full variable domain (rest looked up from reference TRBV28 and TRBJ1-5): DVKVTQSSRYLVKRTGEKVFLECVQDMDHENMFWYRQDPGLGLRLIYFSYDVKMKEKGDIPEGYSVSREKKERFSLILESASTNQTSMYLCASSQRLGVEKPQHFGDGTRLSIL.

CDR3 in amino acids: CASSQVRGLAPGELFF. The DNA of the CDR3 is TGTGCCAGCAGCCAAGTCCGGGGACTAGCCCCCGGGGAGCTGTTTTTT. The V call is TRBV14, the J call TRBJ2-2; 9 nucleotides match TRBD2. This CDR3 has 16 amino acids. Germline V gives CDR1 SGHDN, CDR2 FVKESK. V lost 1 base, J lost 6 bases, and 6 bases stayed unmatched.

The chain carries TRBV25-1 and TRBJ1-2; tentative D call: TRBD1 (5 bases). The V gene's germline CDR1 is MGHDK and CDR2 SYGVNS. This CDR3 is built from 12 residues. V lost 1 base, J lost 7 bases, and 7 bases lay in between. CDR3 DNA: TGTGCCAGCAGTGAATTAGGGGCTGGCTACACCTTC. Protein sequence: CASSELGAGYTF.

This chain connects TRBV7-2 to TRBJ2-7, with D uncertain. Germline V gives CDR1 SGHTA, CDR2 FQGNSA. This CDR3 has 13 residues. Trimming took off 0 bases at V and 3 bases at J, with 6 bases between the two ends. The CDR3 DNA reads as TGTGCCAGCAGCTTAGCTGTGCGCTACGAGCAGTACTTC. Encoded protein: CASSLAVRYEQYF.